The clone carrying this TCR beta chain came up a few times. Generated by immunoSEQ multiplex PCR, the TCRdb table keeps only in-frame clones and is missing some. The profile shows around 260,000 clones, nearly 90% of them singletons. The sample belongs to a study of blood T cell repertoires in COVID-19. Study summary: T cells, B-cell-depleted T cells, or PBMCs provided the cDNA or gDNA that served as material.

The TCR comes from a human donor in a cohort sampled during active COVID-19. Material: peripheral blood.

The CDR3 region is CASSLAQGAYGYTF. Written as DNA, the CDR3 is TGTGCCAGCAGCTTAGCACAGGGGGCCTATGGCTACACCTTC. The gene calls are TRBV7-2 and TRBJ1-2, with 9 bases lining up with TRBD1. This CDR3 has 14 amino acids. The V segment lost 0 bases and the J segment 4 bases; nucleotides outside the gene matches: 0. Looked up from germline, CDR1 is SGHTA and CDR2 is FQGNSA.